This T cell receptor beta chain came from a study of OX40 agonist ivuxolimab in advanced cancers. Study at large: Partial responses were seen in three patients, one with hepatocellular carcinoma and two with cutaneous melanoma.

Measured with immunoSEQ multiplex PCR; TCRdb has only the in-frame clones, and not every one. The sample has about 120,000 clones; 85% to 90% are singletons. Study-level points and caveats: On average, a greater number of expanded clones characterised CD8+ T cells relative to CD4+.

Germline-derived CDR1 and CDR2 are SGHRS and YFSETQ. The CDR3 totals 13 residues. Losses at the gene ends were 4 bases for V and 8 bases for J; bases not matched to a gene: 6. A note on this clone: The target antigen is unknown.

Sequenced material: CD4+ or CD8+ T cells sorted from blood, taken in a trial of the OX40 agonist ivuxolimab. This TCR was sampled from an adult with an advanced solid tumor such as melanoma, head and neck, liver or kidney cancer. J is TRBJ1-2 and V is TRBV5-1; 9 bases fit TRBD1. CDR3 in amino acids: CASSLGQGRGYTF. The CDR3 region has the DNA TGCGCCAGCAGCCTCGGACAGGGGAGAGGCTACACCTTC.